The TCR beta chain described here comes from a study of T cell repertoires in cytomegalovirus infection. Study in general: In public TCR beta signatures, there were indications of both CMV infection and matching HLA type.

CDR3 length: 15 amino acids. The germline CDR1 and CDR2 sequences are SGHTA and FQGTGA. Trimming shortened V by 2 bases and J by 13 bases, and 21 bases separated the two germline ends. In this sample, this clonotype turned up a few times. Its antigen remains unknown. Overall study findings and caveats: HLA-C-restricted CMV-specific TCR beta clonotypes prevailed in the ex vivo response.

TCRdb reprocessed the reads via MiXCR and lists one record per CDR3 protein. The sample comprises some 680,000 distinct CDR3 sequences, 35% of which are singletons, and 2.5% to 3.5% rests with the top ten. The V and J genes are TRBV7-3 and TRBJ2-1; D may be TRBD1 (6 bases). Sequencing was performed on PBMCs. This sequence originates from a human donor in good health (CMV status not recorded). Some clones in this sample may be carry-over from other donors' samples. The CDR3 DNA reads as TGTGCCAGCAGCTTAGGCTTGCGCGGCCAGGGGCAACAGTTCTTC. Its protein is CASSLGLRGQGQQFF.